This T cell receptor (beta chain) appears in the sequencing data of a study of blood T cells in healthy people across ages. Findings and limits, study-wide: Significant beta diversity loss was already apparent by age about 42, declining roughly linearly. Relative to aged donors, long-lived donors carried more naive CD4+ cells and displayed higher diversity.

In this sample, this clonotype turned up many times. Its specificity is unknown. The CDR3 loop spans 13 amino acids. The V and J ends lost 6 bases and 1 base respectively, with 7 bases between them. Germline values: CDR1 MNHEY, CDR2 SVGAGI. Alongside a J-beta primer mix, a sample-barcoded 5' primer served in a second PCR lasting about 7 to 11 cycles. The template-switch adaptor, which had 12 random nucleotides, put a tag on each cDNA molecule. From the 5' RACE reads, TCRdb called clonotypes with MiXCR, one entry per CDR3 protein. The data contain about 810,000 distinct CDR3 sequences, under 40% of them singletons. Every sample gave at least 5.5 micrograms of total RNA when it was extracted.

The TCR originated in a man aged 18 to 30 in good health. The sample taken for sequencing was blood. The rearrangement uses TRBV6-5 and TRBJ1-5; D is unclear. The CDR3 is CASSSSSNQPQHF. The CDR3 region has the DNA TGTGCCAGCAGCTCCTCAAGCAATCAGCCCCAGCATTTT.